The rows below give T cell receptor beta chains drawn from one sample of a study of T cells in Graves' hyperthyroidism and ophthalmopathy. MiXCR, applied by TCRdb to the multiplex PCR reads, yields one record per CDR3 protein. Among 500,000 or so distinct CDR3 sequences listed, about 15% were seen once. The sequenced material came from blood. These receptors originate from a woman aged 30 to 39 with Graves' ophthalmopathy. CDR3s include the opening cysteine and the closing phenylalanine or tryptophan. A D gene is named only where the DNA matches it firmly. Clone size appears in some rows only: once, few, many, or a class for an expanded clone.

d_gene	abundance	v_gene	j_gene	CDR3aa	CDR3nt
NA	NA	TRBV27	TRBJ2-3	CASSLWASDTQYF	TGTGCCAGCAGTTTATGGGCCTCAGATACGCAGTATTTT
NA	many	TRBV5-1	TRBJ2-2	CASRDGNTGELFF	TGCGCCAGCAGGGACGGGAACACCGGGGAGCTGTTTTTT
NA	NA	TRBV7-2	TRBJ2-3	CAKAWSGGRTDTQYF	TGTGCAAAAGCTTGGAGTGGGGGTCGAACAGATACGCAGTATTTT
NA	NA	TRBV5-5	TRBJ2-2	CASSLDVNGELFF	TGTGCCAGCAGCTTGGATGTGAACGGGGAGCTGTTTTTT
TRBD2	many	TRBV20-1	TRBJ2-5	CSARVSSGRETQYF	TGCAGTGCTAGAGTATCTAGCGGGAGAGAGACCCAGTACTTC
NA	few	TRBV15	TRBJ1-6	CATSRDRGRNSPLHF	TGTGCCACCAGCAGAGATCGGGGGCGGAATTCACCCCTCCACTTT
TRBD2	few	TRBV4-2	TRBJ2-7	CASSQDKSGRNYEQYF	TGTGCCAGCAGCCAAGATAAGAGCGGGAGGAACTACGAGCAGTACTTC
TRBD1	NA	TRBV7-9	TRBJ1-2	CASSPRQGGNYGYTF	TGTGCCAGCAGCCCCCGACAGGGAGGAAACTATGGCTACACCTTC
TRBD1	NA	TRBV7-3	TRBJ1-6	CASRKDRGVISPLHF	TGTGCCAGCAGAAAAGACAGGGGGGTAATTTCACCCCTCCACTTT
TRBD1	NA	TRBV5-5	TRBJ2-7	CASSSQPTGNYEQYF	TGTGCCAGCAGCTCCCAACCGACAGGGAACTACGAGCAGTACTTC
NA	NA	TRBV27	TRBJ2-3	CASRLNSFGQDTQYF	TGTGCCAGCAGGTTAAATTCGTTCGGCCAGGATACGCAGTATTTT
TRBD1	many	TRBV7-3	TRBJ2-5	CASSLKGGPRSRETQYF	TGTGCCAGCAGCTTAAAAGGGGGCCCTAGGTCGCGGGAGACCCAGTACTTC
NA	many	TRBV24-1	TRBJ2-5	CATSDGADYGQETQYF	TGTGCCACCAGTGACGGTGCAGACTACGGTCAAGAGACCCAGTACTTC
NA	few	TRBV10-3	TRBJ2-1	CAISVKQDNEQFF	TGTGCCATCAGTGTAAAACAGGACAATGAGCAGTTCTTC
TRBD2	many	TRBV11-2	TRBJ2-1	CASSLDLGTTGGISEQFF	TGTGCCAGCAGCTTAGATCTCGGGACGACGGGAGGGATTAGTGAGCAGTTCTTC
NA	many	TRBV24-1	TRBJ2-5	CATSDPREDEDQETQYF	TGTGCCACCAGTGATCCCAGGGAGGACGAAGACCAAGAGACCCAGTACTTC
TRBD1	many	TRBV20-1	TRBJ1-1	CSARIGQGALNTEAFF	TGCAGTGCGAGAATTGGACAGGGGGCGTTGAACACTGAAGCTTTCTTT
NA	many	TRBV7-2	TRBJ2-1	CASSLRRLGGGNEQFF	TGTGCCAGCAGCTTAAGGAGACTAGGGGGTGGGAATGAGCAGTTCTTC
TRBD2	many	TRBV5-1	TRBJ2-5	CASSLVLAGLQETQYF	TGCGCCAGCAGCTTGGTACTAGCGGGGCTCCAAGAGACCCAGTACTTC
NA	few	TRBV9	TRBJ2-5	CASSVSGTLIQETQYF	TGTGCCAGCAGCGTATCCGGGACGCTAATCCAAGAGACCCAGTACTTC
NA	many	TRBV11-2	TRBJ2-7	CASNPGTSINEQYF	TGTGCCAGCAACCCTGGGACATCTATAAACGAGCAGTACTTC
NA	many	TRBV5-6	TRBJ2-1	CASSSRQVYNEQFF	TGTGCCAGCAGCTCCAGACAGGTCTACAATGAGCAGTTCTTC
NA	few	TRBV7-8	TRBJ2-7	CASARSRSSYEQYF	TGTGCCAGCGCCCGGTCCCGGAGCTCCTACGAGCAGTACTTC
TRBD1	many	TRBV29-1	TRBJ2-7	CSVLPGTGRYEQYF	TGCAGCGTTCTGCCTGGGACAGGGAGGTACGAGCAGTACTTC
TRBD2	many	TRBV7-8	TRBJ2-7	CASSLVRVFRTSVLSSYEQYF	TGTGCCAGCAGCTTAGTCCGAGTTTTCAGGACTAGCGTGCTGAGCTCCTACGAGCAGTACTTC
NA	NA	TRBV19	TRBJ2-1	CASSIEREFDEQFF	TGTGCCAGTAGTATAGAACGGGAGTTCGATGAGCAGTTCTTC
NA	few	TRBV28	TRBJ2-7	CASSLSGGRGEQYF	TGTGCCAGCAGTTTAAGTGGGGGAAGGGGCGAGCAGTACTTC
NA	many	TRBV28	TRBJ1-1	CASSPDDMNTEAFF	TGTGCCAGCAGTCCCGACGACATGAACACTGAAGCTTTCTTT
TRBD1	many	TRBV18	TRBJ2-7	CASLPGQSYEQYF	TGTGCCAGCTTACCGGGACAGTCCTACGAGCAGTACTTC
NA	NA	TRBV19	TRBJ1-6	CASNSGSSYNSPLHF	TGTGCCAGTAACAGCGGGAGCTCCTATAATTCACCCCTCCACTTT
TRBD2	NA	TRBV28	TRBJ2-7	CASSLRREQQYF	TGTGCCAGCAGTTTACGGCGGGAGCAGCAGTACTTC
TRBD2	many	TRBV5-1	TRBJ2-1	CASSRGLAFSYNEQFF	TGCGCCAGCAGCAGGGGACTAGCGTTCTCCTACAATGAGCAGTTCTTC
NA	few	TRBV7-8	TRBJ2-3	CASSSVRTTDTQYF	TGTGCCAGCAGCTCCGTCAGGACCACAGATACGCAGTATTTT
NA	many	TRBV7-9	TRBJ1-4	CASRDSNSNEKLFF	TGTGCCAGCCGTGACAGCAACTCTAATGAAAAACTGTTTTTT
NA	NA	TRBV5-6	TRBJ2-7	CASSLMTGGFDEQYF	TGTGCCAGCAGCTTGATGACAGGTGGGTTTGACGAGCAGTACTTC
NA	NA	TRBV6-6	TRBJ2-3	CASSYSNGARDTQYF	TGTGCCAGCAGTTACTCGAACGGGGCTAGGGATACGCAGTATTTT
NA	few	TRBV6-5	TRBJ1-2	CASSYSKGGAAYTF	TGTGCCAGCAGTTACTCGAAGGGGGGCGCGGCCTACACCTTC
TRBD1	many	TRBV15	TRBJ1-1	CATSSVRGTAFF	TGTGCCACCAGCAGTGTCAGGGGGACGGCTTTCTTT